This T cell receptor beta chain was captured in a study of beta chain features in type 1 diabetes. Overall study context: Age, gender, cell numbers and subset yield matched between patients and controls.

The germline V and J ends were trimmed by 2 bases and 1 base, with 11 bases remaining between them. From germline, CDR1 is KGHSH and CDR2 LQKENI. The CDR3 loop spans 16 amino acids. This clone was counted only a few times. As yet, its antigen is unknown. Every isolated RNA sample was fully reverse transcribed, so sequencing captured expressed TCRB transcripts. Clones were read by immunoSEQ multiplex PCR, and TCRdb kept only the in-frame ones, dropping some. The data contain roughly 350,000 clones, around 10% of them seen just once; the ten biggest clones take up about 0.6%. Study outcomes and limitations: Shorter TCRB CDR3s, moderately but significantly so, marked every one of the four CD4+ subsets in Type 1 diabetes patients. Cells with high TCR expression could be over-represented when cDNA is sequenced. No resolution was reached here on whether HLA type influences TCRB rearrangement.

Input material: central memory CD4+ T cells from blood. The gene calls are TRBV18 and TRBJ2-2; D is undetermined. The origin of this receptor is a man aged 30 to 45 with type 1 diabetes. Written as DNA, the CDR3 is TGTGCCAGCTCACCATATTCGACGGGGAACACCGGGGAGCTGTTTTTT. Residues: CASSPYSTGNTGELFF. Full variable domain (rest looked up from reference TRBV18 and TRBJ2-2): NAGVMQNPRHLVRRRGQEARLRCSPMKGHSHVYWYRQLPEEGLKFMVYLQKENIIDESGMPKERFSAEFPKEGPSILRIQQVVRGDSAAYFCASSPYSTGNTGELFFGEGSRLTVL.